The T cell receptor beta chain described here comes from a study of shared clonotypes between healthy human individuals. Study outcomes and limitations: The expectation was that sequencing depth would affect clonotype sharing among donors.

From germline, CDR1 is MDHEN and CDR2 SYDVKM. CDR3 length: 18 residues. Trimming took 4 bases from V and 1 from J; bases not matched to a gene: 10. With respect to this clone: Its matching antigen is unknown.

Measured with immunoSEQ multiplex PCR; TCRdb has only the in-frame clones, and not every one. In the table there are approximately 1.4 million clones, roughly 98% of which are singletons. The chain couples TRBV28 to TRBJ1-2; 12 bases align to TRBD1. This receptor was taken from a man aged 30 to 39 in good health. The sample comprised naive CD4+ T cells sorted from blood. Subset meaning: CD45RA+ positively selected. CDR3 nucleotide sequence: TGTGCCAGCAGTTGGGTATGGGACAGGGGGCTTATTAACTATGGCTACACCTTC. It is translated as CASSWVWDRGLINYGYTF.